These T cell receptor beta chains were read from a single sample in a study of T cell responses to AZD1222 COVID-19 vaccine. Produced via immunoSEQ multiplex PCR; TCRdb's table is partial and in-frame only. The table has 130,000 to 150,000 clones, approximately 89% seen once. The sample was peripheral blood, taken on day 0 of AZD1222 vaccination. The origin of the receptors is an adult in good health. CDR3s include the opening cysteine and the closing phenylalanine or tryptophan. A D gene is named only where the DNA matches it firmly. Expanded clones are given a class, and other clones once, few, many or no size at all.

D gene: NA
J gene: TRBJ1-5
V gene: TRBV5-8
clone size: once
CDR3 protein: CASSSHAFSSGGQPQHF
CDR3 DNA: TGTGCCAGCAGCTCGCATGCCTTCAGCTCCGGGGGTCAGCCCCAGCATTTT

D gene: NA
J gene: TRBJ1-6
V gene: TRBV15
clone size: NA
CDR3 protein: CATSRDGRQGSYNSPLHF
CDR3 DNA: TGTGCCACCAGCAGAGATGGTCGGCAGGGGTCCTATAATTCACCCCTCCACTTT

D gene: NA
J gene: TRBJ2-2
V gene: TRBV24-1
clone size: NA
CDR3 protein: CATSDPNLVGTGELFF
CDR3 DNA: TGTGCCACCAGTGATCCCAACCTGGTAGGGACCGGGGAGCTGTTTTTT

D gene: NA
J gene: TRBJ1-2
V gene: TRBV24-1
clone size: NA
CDR3 protein: CATSDFPGENGYTF
CDR3 DNA: TGTGCCACCAGTGATTTTCCAGGGGAGAATGGCTACACCTTC

D gene: TRBD1
J gene: TRBJ1-1
V gene: TRBV6-6
clone size: NA
CDR3 protein: CASSLTGGATEAFF
CDR3 DNA: TGTGCCAGCAGTTTGACAGGGGGAGCCACTGAAGCTTTCTTT

D gene: TRBD2
J gene: TRBJ2-5
V gene: TRBV3-1/TRBV3-2
clone size: NA
CDR3 protein: CASSPLAGAGETQYF
CDR3 DNA: TGTGCCAGCAGCCCCCTAGCGGGGGCGGGAGAGACCCAGTACTTC

D gene: NA
J gene: TRBJ2-3
V gene: TRBV5-8
clone size: NA
CDR3 protein: CASSLEGGGGTDTQYF
CDR3 DNA: TGTGCCAGCAGCTTGGAAGGGGGAGGTGGAACAGATACGCAGTATTTT

D gene: NA
J gene: TRBJ1-1
V gene: TRBV19
clone size: NA
CDR3 protein: CASSTFEGQGNTEAFF
CDR3 DNA: TGTGCCAGTAGTACATTCGAGGGGCAGGGGAACACTGAAGCTTTCTTT

D gene: NA
J gene: TRBJ2-3
V gene: TRBV24-1
clone size: NA
CDR3 protein: CATSDRVGGTDTQYF
CDR3 DNA: TGTGCCACCAGTGATCGGGTTGGCGGCACAGATACGCAGTATTTT

D gene: TRBD1
J gene: TRBJ1-2
V gene: TRBV5-1
clone size: NA
CDR3 protein: CASSLEGQGNGYTF
CDR3 DNA: TGCGCCAGCAGCTTGGAGGGACAGGGTAATGGCTACACCTTC

D gene: NA
J gene: TRBJ2-7
V gene: TRBV3-1/TRBV3-2
clone size: once
CDR3 protein: CASSPWGVRGNSYEQYF
CDR3 DNA: TGTGCCAGCAGCCCCTGGGGGGTCCGGGGTAACTCCTACGAGCAGTACTTC

D gene: NA
J gene: TRBJ1-2
V gene: TRBV29-1
clone size: NA
CDR3 protein: CSVVGASGGYTF
CDR3 DNA: TGCAGCGTTGTGGGGGCGTCTGGGGGCTACACCTTC

D gene: NA
J gene: TRBJ1-4
V gene: TRBV2
clone size: NA
CDR3 protein: CASRFQGGLNEKLFF
CDR3 DNA: TGTGCCAGCAGATTTCAGGGAGGGCTTAATGAAAAACTGTTTTTT

D gene: NA
J gene: TRBJ2-7
V gene: TRBV5-3
clone size: NA
CDR3 protein: CARSLGTIGQVREQYF
CDR3 DNA: TGTGCCAGAAGCTTGGGGACTATAGGACAGGTGCGAGAGCAGTACTTC

D gene: NA
J gene: TRBJ1-5
V gene: TRBV4-2
clone size: NA
CDR3 protein: CASSHEGGGDQPQHF
CDR3 DNA: TGTGCCAGCAGCCACGAGGGAGGAGGGGATCAGCCCCAGCATTTT

D gene: NA
J gene: TRBJ2-3
V gene: TRBV11-3
clone size: NA
CDR3 protein: CASSDRATQYF
CDR3 DNA: TGTGCCAGCAGCGACCGGGCTACGCAGTATTTT

D gene: NA
J gene: TRBJ1-2
V gene: TRBV9
clone size: NA
CDR3 protein: CASSVAKEGDYGYTF
CDR3 DNA: TGTGCCAGCAGCGTAGCTAAGGAGGGGGACTATGGCTACACCTTC

D gene: NA
J gene: TRBJ1-1
V gene: TRBV12-3/TRBV12-4
clone size: NA
CDR3 protein: CASSLAPIGAFF
CDR3 DNA: TGTGCCAGCAGTTTAGCACCTATCGGAGCTTTCTTT

D gene: TRBD1
J gene: TRBJ1-3
V gene: TRBV6-6
clone size: NA
CDR3 protein: CASNEGQGLNTIYF
CDR3 DNA: TGTGCCAGCAACGAGGGACAGGGGCTAAACACCATATATTTT

D gene: NA
J gene: TRBJ2-6
V gene: TRBV5-8
clone size: NA
CDR3 protein: CASLLQGNVPGANVLTF
CDR3 DNA: TGTGCCAGCCTATTACAGGGTAACGTCCCTGGGGCCAACGTCCTGACTTTC

D gene: TRBD1
J gene: TRBJ1-2
V gene: TRBV7-3
clone size: few
CDR3 protein: CASSSPRARDSPFRSGYTF
CDR3 DNA: TGTGCCAGCAGCTCCCCGCGCGCCCGGGACAGTCCTTTCAGGAGTGGCTACACCTTC

D gene: NA
J gene: TRBJ2-7
V gene: TRBV9
clone size: NA
CDR3 protein: CASSVSWVEMEQYF
CDR3 DNA: TGTGCCAGCAGCGTTTCCTGGGTGGAAATGGAGCAGTACTTC

D gene: TRBD1
J gene: TRBJ2-2
V gene: TRBV11-2
clone size: once
CDR3 protein: CASSFRPGQGVGGELFF
CDR3 DNA: TGTGCCAGCAGCTTCAGACCGGGACAGGGGGTTGGCGGGGAGCTGTTTTTT

D gene: NA
J gene: TRBJ1-4
V gene: TRBV5-4
clone size: NA
CDR3 protein: CASSLMSNEKLFF
CDR3 DNA: TGTGCCAGCAGCTTGATGTCTAATGAAAAACTGTTTTTT

D gene: NA
J gene: TRBJ1-6
V gene: TRBV6-5
clone size: NA
CDR3 protein: CASWRGIGNSPLHF
CDR3 DNA: TGTGCCAGCTGGAGGGGAATAGGTAATTCACCCCTCCACTTT

D gene: NA
J gene: TRBJ2-7
V gene: TRBV19
clone size: few
CDR3 protein: CASTRGQQYEQYF
CDR3 DNA: TGTGCCAGCACCCGGGGCCAACAGTACGAGCAGTACTTC

D gene: NA
J gene: TRBJ1-1
V gene: TRBV7-2
clone size: NA
CDR3 protein: CASSLAYTGTEAFF
CDR3 DNA: TGTGCCAGCAGCTTAGCCTATACCGGGACTGAAGCTTTCTTT

D gene: TRBD1
J gene: TRBJ2-7
V gene: TRBV6-5
clone size: NA
CDR3 protein: CASRQGGGLGEQYF
CDR3 DNA: TGTGCCAGCCGCCAAGGGGGCGGATTGGGCGAGCAGTACTTC

D gene: NA
J gene: TRBJ2-5
V gene: TRBV18
clone size: NA
CDR3 protein: CASSPMGLGQETQYF
CDR3 DNA: TGTGCCAGCTCACCTATGGGGTTGGGCCAAGAGACCCAGTACTTC

D gene: TRBD1
J gene: TRBJ1-1
V gene: TRBV7-2
clone size: NA
CDR3 protein: CASSLGFTGGNTEAFF
CDR3 DNA: TGTGCCAGCAGCTTAGGGTTCACAGGGGGGAACACTGAAGCTTTCTTT